The rows below give T cell receptor beta chains drawn from one sample of a study of blood T cell repertoires in COVID-19. Clones were read by immunoSEQ multiplex PCR, and TCRdb kept only the in-frame ones, dropping some. In the table there are some 180,000 clones, around 84% of which are singletons. Material for sequencing was peripheral blood. The source is a woman over 75 with COVID-19, enrolled during active disease. CDR3s include the opening cysteine and the closing phenylalanine or tryptophan. D genes are given only for firm matches. Expanded clones get a size class; other rows say once, few or many, or leave the size out.

>TRBV18|16|once|TRBD1|TRBJ1-3
TGTGCCAGCTCACCACCGACAGGGGTCCCTGGAAACACCATATATTTT
CASSPPTGVPGNTIYF
>TRBV28|14|-|TRBD2|TRBJ2-3
TGTGCCAGCAGTAGAGCGGGAGGGGCAGATACGCAGTATTTT
CASSRAGGADTQYF
>TRBV20-1|16|-|TRBD2|TRBJ2-5
TGCAGTGCTAGTTTGACTAGCGGGGGCTCCCAGAAGACCCAGTACTTC
CSASLTSGGSQKTQYF
>TRBV18|15|once|-|TRBJ2-5
TGTGCCAGCTCACCACCAGTACAGGGAAGGGAGACCCAGTACTTC
CASSPPVQGRETQYF
>TRBV7-2|16|-|TRBD2|TRBJ2-1
TGTGCCAGCAGCCCACCGGGACTAGCGGCAGCCAATGAGCAGTTCTTC
CASSPPGLAAANEQFF
>TRBV6-2/TRBV6-3|16|-|TRBD1|TRBJ1-5
TGTGCCAGCAGTTTCGGACAGGGCGGTGCAACCCAGCCCCAGCATTTT
CASSFGQGGATQPQHF
>TRBV28|13|-|-|TRBJ1-2
TGTGCCAGCAGTTTATTGACAGACTATGGCTACACCTTC
CASSLLTDYGYTF
>TRBV2|15|-|TRBD1|TRBJ2-3
TGTGCCAGCAGCGACGGGACAGGGGGCACAGATACGCAGTATTTT
CASSDGTGGTDTQYF
>TRBV4-2|19|-|TRBD1|TRBJ1-3
TGTGCCAGCAGCCAGATTGGGTTTCAGGACAGGGAAGATCCAAACACCATATATTTT
CASSQIGFQDREDPNTIYF
>TRBV7-2|13|-|-|TRBJ2-1
TGTGCCAGCAGAGGGGTGTCGAGCAATGAGCAGTTCTTC
CASRGVSSNEQFF
>TRBV18|15|-|TRBD2|TRBJ2-1
TGTGCCAGCTCATCGCCGGGACTAGCGAGTAATGAGCAGTTCTTC
CASSSPGLASNEQFF
>TRBV7-8|15|-|-|TRBJ1-4
TGTGCCAGCAGCTTAGTAGGCGGTACTAATGAAAAACTGTTTTTT
CASSLVGGTNEKLFF
>TRBV24-1|14|-|TRBD1|TRBJ1-2
TGTGCCACCTCCGGGACAGGGACTAACTATGGCTACACCTTC
CATSGTGTNYGYTF